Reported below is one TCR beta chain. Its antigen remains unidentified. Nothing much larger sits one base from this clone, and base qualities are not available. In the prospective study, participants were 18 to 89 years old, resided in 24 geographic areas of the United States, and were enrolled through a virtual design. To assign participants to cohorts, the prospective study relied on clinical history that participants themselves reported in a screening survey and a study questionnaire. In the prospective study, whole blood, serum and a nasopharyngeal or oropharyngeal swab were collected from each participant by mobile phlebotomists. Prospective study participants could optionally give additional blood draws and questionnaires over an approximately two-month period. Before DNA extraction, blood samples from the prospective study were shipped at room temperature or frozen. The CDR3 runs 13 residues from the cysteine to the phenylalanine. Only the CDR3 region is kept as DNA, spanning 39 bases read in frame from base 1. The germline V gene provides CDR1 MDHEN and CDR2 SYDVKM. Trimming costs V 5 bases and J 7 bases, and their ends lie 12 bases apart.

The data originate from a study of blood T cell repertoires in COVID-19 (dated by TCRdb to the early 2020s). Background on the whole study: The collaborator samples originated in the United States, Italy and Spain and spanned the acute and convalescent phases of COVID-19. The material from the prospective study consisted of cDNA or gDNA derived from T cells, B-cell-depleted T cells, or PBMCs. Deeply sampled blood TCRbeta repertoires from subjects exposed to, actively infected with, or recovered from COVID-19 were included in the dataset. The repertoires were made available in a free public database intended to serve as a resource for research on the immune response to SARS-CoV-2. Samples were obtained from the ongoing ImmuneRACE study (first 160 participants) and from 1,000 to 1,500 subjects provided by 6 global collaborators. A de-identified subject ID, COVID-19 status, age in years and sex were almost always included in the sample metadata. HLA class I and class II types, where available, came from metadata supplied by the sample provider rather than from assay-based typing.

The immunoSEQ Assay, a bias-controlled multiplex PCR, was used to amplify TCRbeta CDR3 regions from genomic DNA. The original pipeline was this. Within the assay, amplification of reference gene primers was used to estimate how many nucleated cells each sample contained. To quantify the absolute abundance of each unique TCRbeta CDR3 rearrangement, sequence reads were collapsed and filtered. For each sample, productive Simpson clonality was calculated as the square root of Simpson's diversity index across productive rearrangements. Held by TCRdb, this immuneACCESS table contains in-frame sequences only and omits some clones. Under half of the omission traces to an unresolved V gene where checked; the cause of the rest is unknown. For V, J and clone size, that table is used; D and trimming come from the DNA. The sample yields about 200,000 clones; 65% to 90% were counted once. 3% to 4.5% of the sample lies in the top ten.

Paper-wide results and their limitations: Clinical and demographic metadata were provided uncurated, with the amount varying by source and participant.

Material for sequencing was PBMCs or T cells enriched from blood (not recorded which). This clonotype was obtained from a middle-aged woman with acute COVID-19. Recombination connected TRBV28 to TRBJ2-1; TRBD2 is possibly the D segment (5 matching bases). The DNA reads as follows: TGTGCCAGCAGTGCGGAGGTCCCGAATGAGCAGTTCTTC. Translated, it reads CASSAEVPNEQFF.